The 11 T cell receptor beta chains reported below all come from one sample, sequenced in a study of shared clonotypes between healthy human individuals. Clones were sequenced by immunoSEQ multiplex PCR, and TCRdb holds only the in-frame ones, with some missing. This sample has about 2,500,000 clones; around nine tenths occur once, and the top ten carry roughly 0.14%. Sequenced: naive CD4+ T cells sorted from blood. Subset indicated: CD45RA+ positively selected. All receptors come from a man aged 18 to 30 in good health.

This chain uses TRBV6-5 with TRBJ2-7; 8 bases map to TRBD1. This CDR3 spans 15 amino acids. V shed 5 bases and J 2 bases; nucleotides not matched to a gene: 8. Germline V gene sequence: CDR1 MNHEY, CDR2 SVGAGI. CDR3 bases: TGTGCCAGCAGTAGCCTGGGGGACAGGCCCTACGAGCAGTACTTC. It encodes CASSSLGDRPYEQYF.

The chain employs TRBV18 and TRBJ1-5; 10 positions agree with TRBD1. This CDR3 spans 16 amino acids. V was clipped by 5 bases and J by 5 bases; unmatched bases: 9. In germline, CDR1 is KGHSH, CDR2 LQKENI. CDR3 sequence (DNA): TGTGCCAGCTCATCTACCGGGACAGGGGTCGATCAGCCCCAGCATTTT. Translated, it gives CASSSTGTGVDQPQHF.

CDR3 nucleotide sequence: TGCGCCAGCAGCCCTAGAGCTTTGGGGGAGAGGGGCACAGATACGCAGTATTTT. This sequence encodes CASSPRALGERGTDTQYF. The V gene is TRBV5-1, the J gene TRBJ2-3; either TRBD1 or TRBD2 may supply D (5 bases each). Germline assignment: CDR1 SGHRS and CDR2 YFSETQ. Trimming removed 4 bases at V and 1 base at J, with 22 bases between. CDR3 length: 18 amino acids.

This sequence joins TRBV19 and TRBJ2-5, with TRBD2 matching over 8 bases. V shed 2 bases, J shed 4 bases, and the junction held 6 bases outside the gene matches. The CDR3 runs to 15 residues. Germline CDR1 and CDR2: LNHDA and SQIVND (reference sequence). The CDR3 DNA follows: TGTGCCAGTAGTATAAGGAAAGCGGGGGTAGAGACCCAGTACTTC. This sequence encodes CASSIRKAGVETQYF.

The rearrangement links TRBV11-2 to TRBJ2-3; 8 bases are a match to TRBD1. Losses at the gene ends were 4 bases for V and 5 bases for J; bases not matched to a gene: 11. Germline CDR1 and CDR2: SGHAT and FQNNGV. The CDR3 runs to 16 residues. CDR3 nucleotide sequence: TGTGCCAGCAGCTCGACAGGGGTTGTTTTGGGAGATACGCAGTATTTT. It specifies CASSSTGVVLGDTQYF.

The chain employs TRBV30 and TRBJ2-7; a weak D match, TRBD2 (5 bases). Trimming removed 4 bases from V and 0 bases from J, with 19 bases in between. CDR1 is GTSNPN and CDR2 is SVGIG in the germline V gene (reference sequence). The CDR3 is 16 amino acids. Here the CDR3 DNA reads TGTGCCTGGAAGGGTAAGCGGCAAATTCCCTCCTACGAGCAGTACTTC. It yields the protein CAWKGKRQIPSYEQYF.

V gene TRBV29-1 combines with J gene TRBJ2-5, with 10 bases lining up with TRBD2. Losses at the gene ends were 2 bases for V and 4 bases for J; bases not matched to a gene: 4. The CDR3 is 14 residues long. The V gene's germline CDR1 is SQVTM and CDR2 ANQGSEA. CDR3 protein: CSVEPSGSGETQYF. The CDR3 DNA reads as TGCAGCGTTGAACCTAGCGGGAGTGGAGAGACCCAGTACTTC.

In regard to this clone: Within the sample, other DNA sequences also encode this same CDR3. The gene calls are TRBV10-3 and TRBJ2-3; 12 nucleotides align to TRBD2. This CDR3 is built from 15 residues. The germline gives CDR1 ENHRY, CDR2 SYGVKD. The J segment lost 3 bases and the V segment lost 4 bases, leaving 2 bases of the junction unmatched. This CDR3 is CAISGGTSGTDTQYF. DNA of the CDR3: TGTGCCATCAGTGGCGGGACTAGCGGGACAGATACGCAGTATTTT.

The rearrangement joins TRBV5-1 to TRBJ2-7; 7 bases agree with TRBD2. The CDR3 consists of 16 residues. CDR1 is SGHRS, CDR2 YFSETQ, per germline. J was trimmed by 4 bases and V by 0 bases; bases with no gene match: 10. The CDR3 is CASSLVAGARTYEQYF. The CDR3 nucleotides are TGCGCCAGCAGCTTGGTTGCGGGAGCCCGGACTTACGAGCAGTACTTC.

About this clone itself: The sample contains more than one DNA sequence encoding this CDR3. The chain has TRBV18 and TRBJ2-1; D is undetermined. This CDR3 comprises 11 residues. The V gene's germline CDR1 is KGHSH and CDR2 LQKENI. V lost 1 base, J lost 7 bases, and 2 bases lay in between. The DNA of the CDR3 is TGTGCCAGCTCACCACAGAATGAGCAGTTCTTC. Encoded protein: CASSPQNEQFF.

This rearrangement joins TRBV6-1 to TRBJ1-1; D call uncertain. The ends were cut back, 7 bases at V and 7 bases at J, with 16 bases in the middle. The CDR3 runs 13 residues. Germline CDR1 reads MNHNS; CDR2 reads SASEGT. The CDR3 coding sequence is TGTGCCAGCATCCACATTGGGTTAAATGAAGCTTTCTTT. Translation gives CASIHIGLNEAFF.